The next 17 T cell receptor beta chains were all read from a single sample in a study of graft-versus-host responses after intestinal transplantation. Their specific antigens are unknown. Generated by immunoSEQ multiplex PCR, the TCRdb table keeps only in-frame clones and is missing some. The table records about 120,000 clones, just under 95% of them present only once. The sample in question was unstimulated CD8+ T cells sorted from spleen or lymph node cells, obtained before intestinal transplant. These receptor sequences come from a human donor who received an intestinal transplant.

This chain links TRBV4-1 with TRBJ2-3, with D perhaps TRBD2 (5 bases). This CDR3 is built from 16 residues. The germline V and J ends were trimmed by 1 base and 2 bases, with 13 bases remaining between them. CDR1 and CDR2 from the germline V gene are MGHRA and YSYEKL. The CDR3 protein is CASSQVSERFTDTQYF. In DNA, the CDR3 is TGCGCCAGCAGCCAAGTTAGCGAGCGCTTCACAGATACGCAGTATTTT.

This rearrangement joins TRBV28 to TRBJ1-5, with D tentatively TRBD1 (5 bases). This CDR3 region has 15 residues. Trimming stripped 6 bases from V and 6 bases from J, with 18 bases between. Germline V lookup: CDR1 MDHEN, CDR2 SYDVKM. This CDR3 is CASSPLLGGGQPQHF. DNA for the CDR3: TGTGCCAGCAGCCCCCTTTTGGGGGGAGGTCAGCCCCAGCATTTT.

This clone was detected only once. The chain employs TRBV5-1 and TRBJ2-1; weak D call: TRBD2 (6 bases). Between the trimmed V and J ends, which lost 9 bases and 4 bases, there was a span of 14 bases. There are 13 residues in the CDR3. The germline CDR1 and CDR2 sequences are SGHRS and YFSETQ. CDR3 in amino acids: CATRDFLYNEQFF. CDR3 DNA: TGCGCCACCCGGGACTTTTTGTACAATGAGCAGTTCTTC.

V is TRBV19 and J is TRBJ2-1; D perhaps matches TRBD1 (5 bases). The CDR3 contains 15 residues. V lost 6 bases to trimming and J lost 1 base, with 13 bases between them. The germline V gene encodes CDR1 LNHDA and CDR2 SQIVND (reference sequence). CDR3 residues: CASSEEQVSYNEQFF. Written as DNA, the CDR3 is TGTGCCAGTAGCGAAGAACAGGTATCCTACAATGAGCAGTTCTTC.

CDR3 amino acids: CASSVRVRTEAFF. CDR3 DNA sequence: TGTGCCAGCAGTGTAAGGGTACGCACTGAAGCTTTCTTT. The rearrangement links TRBV28 to TRBJ1-1; D not certain. This CDR3 spans 13 amino acids. CDR1 MDHEN and CDR2 SYDVKM come from the germline V gene. V was shortened by 5 bases and J by 4 bases, with 11 bases between the two germline ends.

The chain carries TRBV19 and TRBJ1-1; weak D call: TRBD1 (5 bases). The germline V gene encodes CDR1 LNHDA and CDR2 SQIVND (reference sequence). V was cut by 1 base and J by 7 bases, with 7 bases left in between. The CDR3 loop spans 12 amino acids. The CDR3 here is CASSIGGYEAFF. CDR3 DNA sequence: TGTGCCAGTAGTATAGGGGGCTATGAAGCTTTCTTT.

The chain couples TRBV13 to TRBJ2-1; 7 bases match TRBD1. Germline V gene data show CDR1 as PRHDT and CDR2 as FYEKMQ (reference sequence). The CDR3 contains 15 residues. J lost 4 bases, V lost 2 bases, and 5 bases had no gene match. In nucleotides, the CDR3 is TGTGCCAGCAGCTTAAGAGGGGGCGCATACAATGAGCAGTTCTTC. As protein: CASSLRGGAYNEQFF.

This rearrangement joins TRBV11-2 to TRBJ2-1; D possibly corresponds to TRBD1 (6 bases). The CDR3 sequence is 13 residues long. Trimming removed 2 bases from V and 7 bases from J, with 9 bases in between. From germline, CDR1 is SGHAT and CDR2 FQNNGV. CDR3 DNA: TGTGCCAGCAGCTTACCGGACAGTAATGAGCAGTTCTTC. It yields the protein CASSLPDSNEQFF.

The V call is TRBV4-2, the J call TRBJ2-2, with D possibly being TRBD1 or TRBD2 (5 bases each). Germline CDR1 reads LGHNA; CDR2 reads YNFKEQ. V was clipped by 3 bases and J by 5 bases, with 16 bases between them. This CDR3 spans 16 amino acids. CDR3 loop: CASSQHEGPITGELFF. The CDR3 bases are TGTGCCAGCAGCCAGCACGAGGGGCCCATTACCGGGGAGCTGTTTTTT.

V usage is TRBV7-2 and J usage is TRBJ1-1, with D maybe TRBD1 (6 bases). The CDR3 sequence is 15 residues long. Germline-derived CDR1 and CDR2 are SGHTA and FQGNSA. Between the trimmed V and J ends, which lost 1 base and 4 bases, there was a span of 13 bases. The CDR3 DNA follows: TGTGCCAGCAGCTTAGTTACAGGGTTGGGCACTGAAGCTTTCTTT. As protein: CASSLVTGLGTEAFF.

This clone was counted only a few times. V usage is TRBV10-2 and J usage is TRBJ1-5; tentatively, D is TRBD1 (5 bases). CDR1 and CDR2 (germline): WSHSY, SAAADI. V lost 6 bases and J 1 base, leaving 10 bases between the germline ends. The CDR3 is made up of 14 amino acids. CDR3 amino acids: CASRGPSSNQPQHF. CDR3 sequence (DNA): TGCGCCAGCAGGGGGCCATCGAGCAATCAGCCCCAGCATTTT.

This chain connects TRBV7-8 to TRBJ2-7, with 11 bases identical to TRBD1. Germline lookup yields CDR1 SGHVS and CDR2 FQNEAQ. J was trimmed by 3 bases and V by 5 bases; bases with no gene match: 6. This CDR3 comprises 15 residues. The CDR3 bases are TGTGCCAGCAGCCCCGGGACAGGGGGTCTCTACGAGCAGTACTTC. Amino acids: CASSPGTGGLYEQYF.

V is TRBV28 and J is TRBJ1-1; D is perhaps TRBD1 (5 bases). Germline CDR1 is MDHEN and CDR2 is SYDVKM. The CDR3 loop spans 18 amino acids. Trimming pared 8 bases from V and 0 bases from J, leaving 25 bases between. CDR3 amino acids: CASARGVGRAILNTEAFF. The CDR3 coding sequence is TGTGCCAGCGCTAGAGGGGTTGGCAGGGCCATCCTGAACACTGAAGCTTTCTTT. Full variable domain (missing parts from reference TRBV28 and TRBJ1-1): DVKVTQSSRYLVKRTGEKVFLECVQDMDHENMFWYRQDPGLGLRLIYFSYDVKMKEKGDIPEGYSVSREKKERFSLILESASTNQTSMYLCASARGVGRAILNTEAFFGQGTRLTVV.

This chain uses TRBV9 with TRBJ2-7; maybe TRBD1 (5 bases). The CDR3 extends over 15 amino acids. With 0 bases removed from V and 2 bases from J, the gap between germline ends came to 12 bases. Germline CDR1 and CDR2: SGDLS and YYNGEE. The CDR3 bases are TGTGCCAGCAGCGTAGCCGGTCAAGGGGCCTACGAGCAGTACTTC. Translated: CASSVAGQGAYEQYF.

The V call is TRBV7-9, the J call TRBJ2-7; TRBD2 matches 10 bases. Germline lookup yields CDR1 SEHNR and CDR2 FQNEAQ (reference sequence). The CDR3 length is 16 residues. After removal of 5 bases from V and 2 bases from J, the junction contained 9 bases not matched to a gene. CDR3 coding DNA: TGTGCCAGCAGCCCAATGAGCGGGAGGGATGCCTACGAGCAGTACTTC. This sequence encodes CASSPMSGRDAYEQYF.

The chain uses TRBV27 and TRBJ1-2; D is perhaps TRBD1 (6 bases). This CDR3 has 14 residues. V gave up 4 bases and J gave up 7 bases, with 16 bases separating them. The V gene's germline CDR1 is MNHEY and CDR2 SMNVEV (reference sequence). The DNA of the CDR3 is TGTGCCAGCAGTTGCCTGGGAGGGGGTTGTGGCTACACCTTC. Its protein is CASSCLGGGCGYTF.

The CDR3 region is CASSFERGHEQFF. In nucleotides, the CDR3 is TGTGCCAGCAGCTTTGAGCGGGGGCATGAGCAGTTCTTC. V gene TRBV7-3 combines with J gene TRBJ2-1, with TRBD2 matching over 8 bases. With 3 bases clipped from V and 8 bases from J, the junction kept 3 bases outside the gene matches. The CDR3 spans 13 residues. In germline, CDR1 is SGHTA, CDR2 FQGTGA.